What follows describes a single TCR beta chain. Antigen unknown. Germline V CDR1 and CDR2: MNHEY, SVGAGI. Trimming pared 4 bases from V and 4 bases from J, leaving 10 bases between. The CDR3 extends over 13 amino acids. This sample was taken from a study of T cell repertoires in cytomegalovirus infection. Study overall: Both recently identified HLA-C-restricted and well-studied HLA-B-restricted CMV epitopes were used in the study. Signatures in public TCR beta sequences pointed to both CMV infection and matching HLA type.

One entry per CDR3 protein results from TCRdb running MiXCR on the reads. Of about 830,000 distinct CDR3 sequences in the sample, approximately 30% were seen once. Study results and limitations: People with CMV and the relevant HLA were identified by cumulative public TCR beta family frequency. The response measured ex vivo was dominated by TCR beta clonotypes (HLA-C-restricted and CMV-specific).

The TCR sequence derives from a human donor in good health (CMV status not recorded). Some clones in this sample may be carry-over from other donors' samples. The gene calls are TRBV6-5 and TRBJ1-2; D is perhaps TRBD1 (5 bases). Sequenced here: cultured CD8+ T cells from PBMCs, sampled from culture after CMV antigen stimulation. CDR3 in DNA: TGTGCCAGCAGTTCCCAAGGGGTCTATGGCTACACCTTC. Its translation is CASSSQGVYGYTF.